These 2 T cell receptor beta chains share one sample of origin, sequenced in a study of cytomegalovirus exposure and HLA in healthy donors. With 60 Vbeta and 13 Jbeta primers, the PCR was carried out. Using immunoSEQ multiplex PCR, the repertoire was profiled, and TCRdb retains in-frame clones only, with some absent. The table includes tens of thousands of clones, 76% detected once. The sequenced sample was PBMCs. These receptors originate from a male donor in good health and CMV-seronegative.

This chain links TRBV28 with TRBJ1-4, with 9 bases fitting TRBD1. There are 15 residues in the CDR3. Germline V gene sequence: CDR1 MDHEN, CDR2 SYDVKM. V trimming: 6 bases; J trimming: 8 bases; junction bases outside the gene matches: 10. Here the CDR3 reads CASSRPGGTGEKLFF. The DNA for the CDR3 is TGTGCCAGCAGCCGTCCCGGGGGGACAGGGGAAAAACTGTTTTTT.

The chain couples TRBV27 to TRBJ2-7; D is perhaps TRBD2 (5 bases). The germline V gene encodes CDR1 MNHEY and CDR2 SMNVEV (reference sequence). The length of the CDR3 is 13 residues. Trimming stripped 5 bases from V and 0 bases from J, with 8 bases between. CDR3 coding DNA: TGTGCCAGCAGTACGGGATTCTCCTACGAGCAGTACTTC. Amino acids: CASSTGFSYEQYF.